One and the same sample provided the 26 T cell receptor beta chains below, sequenced in a study of blood T cell repertoires in COVID-19. Only in-frame clones appear in the TCRdb table, and some are missing; sequencing was by immunoSEQ multiplex PCR. This sample has more than 120,000 clones, with approximately 86% found just once. Material for sequencing was peripheral blood. These receptors all come from a woman between 45 and 60 years old with acute or convalescent COVID-19.

For the CDR3, the DNA is TGTGCCAGCAGGTGGACAGGGGACGGGGAGCTGTTTTTT. Its translation: CASRWTGDGELFF. This sequence joins TRBV7-9 and TRBJ2-2, with TRBD1 matching over 9 bases. The V and J ends lost 6 bases and 7 bases, in that order; junction bases with no gene match: 3. Per germline, CDR1 SEHNR and CDR2 FQNEAQ (reference sequence). The CDR3 covers 13 residues.

V and J are TRBV24-1 and TRBJ2-7, with 9 nucleotides matching TRBD1. The CDR3 is 15 amino acids. Germline-derived CDR1 and CDR2 are KGHDR and SFDVKD. Trimming cost V 4 bases and J 0 bases; bases outside gene matches: 3. This CDR3 is CATSDRQGGSYEQYF. Here the CDR3 DNA reads TGTGCCACCAGTGACCGACAGGGGGGCTCCTACGAGCAGTACTTC.

J is TRBJ2-7 and V is TRBV7-2; 9 bases fit TRBD2. Germline values: CDR1 SGHTA, CDR2 FQGNSA. The CDR3 has 15 amino acids. J gave up 5 bases and V 3 bases, and 8 bases lay outside the gene matches. The CDR3 is CASSFSSGSRNEQYF. The DNA of the CDR3 is TGTGCCAGCAGCTTCAGTAGCGGGAGTAGGAACGAGCAGTACTTC.

This rearrangement joins TRBV15 to TRBJ2-2; weak D call: TRBD1 (7 bases). The V end lost 3 bases, the J end lost 5 bases, and 13 bases lay between the germline ends. The length of the CDR3 is 15 residues. Germline CDR1 LNHNV, CDR2 YYDKDF (reference sequence). CDR3 nucleotides: TGTGCCACCAGCAGGGCGACAGGGAGGACCGGGGAGCTGTTTTTT. Its translation: CATSRATGRTGELFF.

The chain couples TRBV3-1 (or the pseudogene TRBV3-2) to TRBJ2-7; D unclear. V was clipped by 1 base and J by 2 bases, with 12 bases between them. Germline V gene lookup returns CDR1 LGHDT and CDR2 YNNKEL (reference sequence). The CDR3 has 15 amino acids. The CDR3 protein is CASSQVPGRAYEQYF. The CDR3, as DNA: TGTGCCAGCAGCCAAGTTCCAGGCCGAGCCTACGAGCAGTACTTC.

V and J are TRBV5-4 and TRBJ2-5; D gene unclear. V lost 2 bases to trimming and J lost 2 bases, with 7 bases between them. The CDR3 has 13 residues. Germline assignment: CDR1 SGHNT and CDR2 YYREEE (reference sequence). The CDR3 DNA reads TGTGCCAGCAGCTTTCCATCACAAGAGACCCAGTACTTC. Translated: CASSFPSQETQYF.

This clone was found once. The gene calls are TRBV4-1 and TRBJ2-3; the D gene is possibly TRBD2 (6 bases). Trimming removed 5 bases at V and 2 bases at J, with 14 bases between. Germline CDR1 reads MGHRA; CDR2 reads YSYEKL. The CDR3 totals 15 residues. This chain's CDR3 is CASSLPGLNTDTQYF. CDR3 bases: TGCGCCAGCAGCTTGCCGGGACTTAACACAGATACGCAGTATTTT.

The chain combines TRBV6-1 with TRBJ1-1; 7 bases are a match to TRBD1. The CDR3 is made up of 20 amino acids. The germline V gene encodes CDR1 MNHNS and CDR2 SASEGT. J lost 4 bases, V lost 0 bases, and 20 bases had no gene match. CDR3 protein: CASSEALERVNRGGGTEAFF. CDR3 nucleotide sequence: TGTGCCAGCAGTGAAGCGCTCGAACGGGTAAACAGGGGAGGAGGCACTGAAGCTTTCTTT.

The V call is TRBV28, the J call TRBJ2-2; D is possibly TRBD2 (5 bases). Trimming removed 1 base from V and 6 bases from J, with 12 bases in between. Germline V gene sequence: CDR1 MDHEN, CDR2 SYDVKM. CDR3 length equals 15 residues. The CDR3: CASSLFARAPGELFF. The CDR3 bases are TGTGCCAGCAGTTTATTTGCGAGGGCCCCCGGGGAGCTGTTTTTT.

J is TRBJ1-4 and V is TRBV11-3; 7 positions match TRBD1. The CDR3 has 13 residues. Germline trimming cut 7 bases from V and 3 bases from J; bases unmatched to any gene: 2. Germline CDR1 and CDR2: SGHNT and YENEEA. CDR3 nucleotide sequence: TGTGCCAGCAACCAGGGGGCTAATGAAAAACTGTTTTTT. Amino acid sequence: CASNQGANEKLFF.

This chain joins TRBV27 and TRBJ1-2; 8 bases match TRBD1. The CDR3 has 18 amino acids. With V trimmed by 3 bases and J by 2 bases, 14 bases remained unmatched. Looked up from germline, CDR1 is MNHEY and CDR2 is SMNVEV (reference sequence). CDR3 bases: TGTGCCAGCAGTTTTGCTGACCAGGGGGCAGGTTTGAACTATGGCTACACCTTC. Protein product: CASSFADQGAGLNYGYTF.

V is TRBV3-1 (or the pseudogene TRBV3-2) and J is TRBJ1-3, with D maybe TRBD1 (6 bases). The CDR3 is 16 residues long. Germline V lookup: CDR1 LGHDT, CDR2 YNNKEL (reference sequence). V lost 1 base to trimming and J lost 0 bases, with 10 bases between them. The CDR3 reads CASSQGAGASGNTIYF. DNA for the CDR3: TGTGCCAGCAGCCAAGGGGCGGGGGCCTCTGGAAACACCATATATTTT.

The chain employs TRBV5-1 and TRBJ2-7; weak D call: TRBD1 (6 bases). This CDR3 has 14 amino acids. V shed 3 bases and J shed 5 bases, with 15 bases lying between them. Germline assignment: CDR1 SGHRS and CDR2 YFSETQ. CDR3: CASSSAGANNEQYF. In DNA, the CDR3 is TGCGCCAGCAGCTCGGCAGGGGCAAATAACGAGCAGTACTTC.

The V call is TRBV3-1 (or the pseudogene TRBV3-2), the J call TRBJ2-7; TRBD1 matches 12 bases. V dropped 3 bases and J dropped 9; count of bases not matched to a gene: 6. Germline loops: CDR1 LGHDT, CDR2 YNNKEL (reference sequence). CDR3 length equals 14 residues. CDR3 region: CASSQTGTGGGQYF. CDR3 DNA: TGTGCCAGCAGCCAGACCGGGACAGGGGGCGGGCAGTACTTC.

This clone showed up just a few times. V usage is TRBV10-3 and J usage is TRBJ2-6, with 9 bases aligning to TRBD1. CDR1 and CDR2 from the germline V gene are ENHRY and SYGVKD. CDR3 length: 15 amino acids. The ends lost 10 bases at V and 4 bases at J; junction bases unmatched: 8. CDR3 in amino acids: CASQTGGEGANVLTF. The DNA of the CDR3 is TGTGCCAGCCAGACAGGGGGAGAAGGGGCCAACGTCCTGACTTTC.

This chain connects TRBV20-1 to TRBJ2-1; D call uncertain. V was shortened by 1 base and J by 5 bases, with 3 bases between the two germline ends. CDR1 and CDR2 from the germline V gene are DFQATT and SNEGSKA (reference sequence). CDR3 size: 11 residues. For the CDR3, the DNA is TGCAGTGCTAGAGGAGACAATGAGCAGTTCTTC. It is translated as CSARGDNEQFF.

The chain links TRBV7-9 to TRBJ1-1; TRBD1 agrees at 7 bases. V was clipped by 1 base and J by 1 base; unmatched bases: 3. The CDR3 length is 15 residues. From germline, CDR1 is SEHNR and CDR2 FQNEAQ (reference sequence). CDR3 DNA: TGTGCCAGCAGCTTAGAGCCAGGGGGGAACACTGAAGCTTTCTTT. Translated: CASSLEPGGNTEAFF.

The V gene is TRBV5-6, the J gene TRBJ1-5, with 8 bases aligning to TRBD1. Germline V gene data show CDR1 as SGHDT and CDR2 as YYEEEE. V lost 4 bases to trimming and J lost 8 bases; unmatched junction nucleotides: 5. This CDR3 region has 13 residues. DNA for the CDR3: TGTGCCAGCAGCACCGGGACAGGCGAGCCCCAGCATTTT. Residues: CASSTGTGEPQHF.

The chain joins TRBV6-5 to TRBJ2-1; TRBD1 matches at 11 bases. CDR1 and CDR2 from the germline V gene are MNHEY and SVGAGI. The CDR3 contains 14 residues. V trimming: 2 bases; J trimming: 8 bases; junction bases outside the gene matches: 2. In nucleotides, the CDR3 is TGTGCCAGCAGTTACCAGGACAGGGGGCATGAGCAGTTCTTC. Translation gives CASSYQDRGHEQFF.

The chain is built from TRBV28 and TRBJ1-6, with 9 bases lining up with TRBD1. The ends lost 7 bases at V and 4 bases at J; junction bases unmatched: 5. There are 15 residues in the CDR3. Germline values: CDR1 MDHEN, CDR2 SYDVKM. The CDR3 region is CASKGQGRYNSPLHF. Here the CDR3 DNA reads TGTGCCAGCAAAGGACAGGGGAGGTATAATTCACCCCTCCACTTT.

The rearrangement joins TRBV19 to TRBJ1-1; 9 nucleotides line up with TRBD1. The V gene's germline CDR1 is LNHDA and CDR2 SQIVND (reference sequence). CDR3 length: 15 residues. The V gene end was trimmed by 3 bases and the J gene end by 4 bases; junction bases not matched to a gene: 6. CDR3 sequence reads: CASSITDRGFTEAFF. In DNA, the CDR3 is TGTGCCAGTAGTATTACGGACAGGGGATTCACTGAAGCTTTCTTT. Filled out from reference TRBV19 and TRBJ1-1, the complete variable domain reads DGGITQSPKYLFRKEGQNVTLSCEQNLNHDAMYWYRQDPGQGLRLIYYSQIVNDFQKGDIAEGYSVSREKKESFPLTVTSAQKNPTAFYLCASSITDRGFTEAFFGQGTRLTVV.

The J gene is TRBJ2-4, the V gene TRBV5-1; 7 positions match TRBD1. Germline V gene sequence: CDR1 SGHRS, CDR2 YFSETQ. The ends lost 1 base at V and 5 bases at J; junction bases unmatched: 12. The CDR3 contains 17 residues. The CDR3 coding sequence is TGCGCCAGCAGCTTGTTGTTTACAGGGGCTAGTCAAAACATTCAGTACTTC. Translation: CASSLLFTGASQNIQYF.

The chain combines TRBV12-5 with TRBJ1-1, with 7 bases that match TRBD1. Per germline, CDR1 LGHNT and CDR2 FRNRAP. CDR3 length: 13 amino acids. Trimming at V came to 6 bases and at J to 5 bases, leaving 6 bases not matched to a gene. The CDR3 sequence is CASGPPDRTEAFF. In nucleotides, the CDR3 is TGTGCTAGTGGCCCCCCGGACAGGACTGAAGCTTTCTTT.

The rearrangement joins TRBV19 to TRBJ1-3, with 12 bases that match TRBD1. This CDR3 contains 14 residues. Germline CDR1 is LNHDA and CDR2 is SQIVND (reference sequence). V lost 3 bases, J lost 11 bases, and 5 bases stayed unmatched. This chain's CDR3 is CASSIGTGGLSIYF. For the CDR3, the DNA is TGTGCCAGTAGTATCGGGACAGGGGGCCTCTCCATATATTTT.

In its sample, this clone was seen a few times. The rearrangement uses TRBV19 and TRBJ1-5; 8 nucleotides align to TRBD1. From germline, CDR1 is LNHDA and CDR2 SQIVND (reference sequence). This CDR3 is built from 14 residues. The V gene end was trimmed by 8 bases and the J gene end by 7 bases; junction bases not matched to a gene: 10. The CDR3 coding sequence is TGTGCCAGTGGGCCAGGGGGCTTTTGGCAGCCCCAGCATTTT. It is translated as CASGPGGFWQPQHF.

The CDR3 spells CASSLEAGAYNEQFF. The CDR3 nucleotides read TGTGCCAGCAGCTTAGAGGCAGGGGCGTACAATGAGCAGTTCTTC. The J gene is TRBJ2-1, the V gene TRBV11-3; D may be TRBD1 (6 bases). Germline values: CDR1 SGHNT, CDR2 YENEEA. V was shortened by 0 bases and J by 4 bases, with 10 bases between the two germline ends. This CDR3 spans 15 amino acids.